A selection of T cell receptor beta chains follows, all from one sample in a study of cytomegalovirus exposure and HLA in healthy donors. Profiled with immunoSEQ multiplex PCR; TCRdb holds only in-frame clones, not every one. Among over 150,000 clones listed, roughly 80% were seen once. The sequenced sample consisted of PBMCs. The source is a male donor in good health and CMV-seronegative. Each CDR3 is given with its conserved first and last residue. D genes are given only for firm matches. Not all rows give a size; the values are once, few, many and, for expanded clones, a class.

d_gene	abundance	len	v_gene	j_gene	CDR3aa	CDR3nt
.	.	14	TRBV2	TRBJ2-3	CASSGASAGDTQYF	TGTGCCAGCAGTGGGGCCTCGGCAGGAGATACGCAGTATTTT
.	.	13	TRBV5-8	TRBJ1-1	CASSSYAGPMGFF	TGTGCCAGCAGCTCATATGCGGGGCCGATGGGTTTCTTT
TRBD2	.	16	TRBV9	TRBJ2-1	CASSVDTSETYNEQFF	TGTGCCAGCAGCGTAGACACTAGCGAGACCTACAATGAGCAGTTCTTC
TRBD2	.	14	TRBV2	TRBJ2-3	CASRVGGSSDTQYF	TGTGCCAGCAGGGTCGGGGGGAGCTCAGATACGCAGTATTTT
.	once	12	TRBV2	TRBJ1-4	CATRSEGEKLFF	TGTGCCACCCGGAGCGAAGGTGAAAAACTGTTTTTT
.	.	15	TRBV27	TRBJ1-1	CASSPHRGKNTEAFF	TGTGCCAGCAGTCCCCACCGGGGTAAGAACACTGAAGCTTTCTTT
TRBD2	.	17	TRBV19	TRBJ2-3	CASSPVLAAASTDTQYF	TGTGCCAGTAGTCCGGTCCTAGCGGCCGCTAGCACAGATACGCAGTATTTT
TRBD2	once	16	TRBV19	TRBJ2-7	CASSIGGGRTSYEQYF	TGTGCCAGTAGTATCGGGGGCGGGAGGACCTCCTACGAGCAGTACTTC
TRBD1	.	15	TRBV28	TRBJ2-5	CASSFNRGGLKTQYF	TGTGCCAGCAGCTTCAACAGGGGCGGTTTGAAGACCCAGTACTTC
.	.	14	TRBV6-5	TRBJ1-2	CASSEQGRNYGYTF	TGTGCCAGCAGCGAACAGGGTAGGAACTATGGCTACACCTTC
TRBD1	few	14	TRBV5-1	TRBJ2-7	CASSLGGQGTEQYF	TGCGCCAGCAGCTTGGGAGGACAGGGAACCGAGCAGTACTTC
.	.	17	TRBV7-2	TRBJ1-5	CASSLNPTADSNQPQHF	TGTGCCAGCAGCCTAAATCCCACAGCTGATAGCAATCAGCCCCAGCATTTT
TRBD1	.	18	TRBV11-2	TRBJ1-2	CASSLAPPHRGLNYGYTF	TGTGCCAGCAGCTTAGCTCCCCCTCACAGGGGACTTAACTATGGCTACACCTTC
.	.	16	TRBV14	TRBJ2-7	CASSRNLRGTSYEQYF	TGTGCCAGCAGCCGGAATTTGAGGGGGACCTCCTACGAGCAGTACTTC
TRBD2	few	17	TRBV6-4	TRBJ2-3	CASSPNISGIISDTQYF	TGTGCCAGCAGTCCAAATATTAGCGGGATAATCTCAGATACGCAGTATTTT
TRBD1	.	16	TRBV7-2	TRBJ2-2	CASSSPAGQGTGELFF	TGTGCCAGCAGTTCGCCCGCGGGACAGGGCACCGGGGAGCTGTTTTTT
.	.	15	TRBV19	TRBJ1-6	CASSFQRLPNSPLHF	TGTGCCAGTAGTTTCCAGAGGCTTCCGAATTCACCCCTCCACTTT
.	.	12	TRBV7-8	TRBJ2-3	CASEGFADTQYF	TGTGCCAGCGAGGGATTTGCGGATACGCAGTATTTT
.	.	14	TRBV19	TRBJ1-4	CASSSGQINEKLFF	TGTGCCAGTAGTTCTGGACAGATTAATGAAAAACTGTTTTTT
TRBD2	.	15	TRBV27	TRBJ2-1	CASSPPSGTYNEQFF	TGTGCCAGCAGTCCGCCTAGCGGAACCTACAATGAGCAGTTCTTC